This TCR beta chain stems from a study of a mutant IDH1 vaccine in newly diagnosed glioma. In the study overall: The earlier regimen, radiotherapy, temozolomide, or both, was most often both.

Sequencing used immunoSEQ multiplex PCR; TCRdb keeps in-frame clones, though not all of them. The data contain approximately 45,000 clones, more than 75% of them singletons. CDR1 is LGHNA and CDR2 is YSLEER in the germline V gene. Trimming took 2 bases from V and 11 from J; bases not matched to a gene: 6. This CDR3 region has 14 residues. Time point in this sample: week 35, safety follow-up. Each dose of the vaccine consisted of 300 ug of mutant IDH1 20-mer peptide, with topical imiquimod. Eight vaccinations went to patients in weeks 1, 3, 5, 7, 11, 15, 19, 23. The donors had new WHO grade 3 or 4 astrocytomas; these were IDH1-mutant and ATRX-lost. Comments on this clone: The antigen remains unidentified.

This receptor was taken from a woman aged 40 to 50 with glioma. The chain combines TRBV4-3 with TRBJ1-4, with TRBD1 matching 9 bases. This specimen was PBMCs, taken from a glioma patient whose treatment included an IDH1 peptide vaccine. The CDR3 spells CASSQPGTGNKLFF. The CDR3 nucleotides read TGCGCCAGCAGCCAACCCGGGACAGGGAACAAACTGTTTTTT.